Described below is a single T cell receptor (beta chain) sequence and its context. As yet, its antigen is unknown. Breast cancer patients provided tissue from their axillary draining lymph nodes. The data originate from a study of breast tumors, draining lymph nodes, adjacent tissues. Study-wide points: Luminal-like breast cancer showed significantly greater tumor-nontumor repertoire similarity than basal-like breast cancer did. Compared with lymph nodes, tumors were less diverse; compared with nontumor tissue, more.

Trimming cost V 1 base and J 0 bases, with 12 bases left between them. Germline CDR1 LGHDT, CDR2 YNNKEL (reference sequence). The CDR3 is made up of 17 amino acids. TCRdb recomputed calls from the multiplex PCR reads with MiXCR, one row per CDR3 protein. This sample yields 120,000 or so distinct CDR3 sequences, of which 15% to 20% are seen a single time; about 3.5% belongs to the top ten. The V call is TRBV3-1, the J call TRBJ2-2; D perhaps matches TRBD2 (5 bases). The TCR sequence derives from a female donor with breast cancer. Some clones in this sample may be carry-over from other donors' samples. The sequenced material came from axillary lymph node tissue. The CDR3 bases are TGTGCCAGCAGCCAAGTTGGGAGTTCTGCGAACACCGGGGAGCTGTTTTTT. It specifies CASSQVGSSANTGELFF.